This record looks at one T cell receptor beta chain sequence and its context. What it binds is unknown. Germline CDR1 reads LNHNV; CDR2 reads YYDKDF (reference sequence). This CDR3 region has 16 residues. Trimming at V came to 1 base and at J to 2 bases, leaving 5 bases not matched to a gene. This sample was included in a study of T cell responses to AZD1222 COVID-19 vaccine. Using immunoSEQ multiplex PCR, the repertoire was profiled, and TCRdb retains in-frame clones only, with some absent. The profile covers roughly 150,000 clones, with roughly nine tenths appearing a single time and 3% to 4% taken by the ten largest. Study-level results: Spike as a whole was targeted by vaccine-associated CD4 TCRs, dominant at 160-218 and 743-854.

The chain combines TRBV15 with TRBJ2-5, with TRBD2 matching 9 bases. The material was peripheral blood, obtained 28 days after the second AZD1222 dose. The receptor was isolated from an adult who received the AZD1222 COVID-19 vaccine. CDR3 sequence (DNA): TGTGCCACCAGCAGAGGAAGCGGGGGGCCACAAGAGACCCAGTACTTC. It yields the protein CATSRGSGGPQETQYF.